This T cell receptor beta chain was profiled in a study of T-cell reconstitution after alpha-beta-depleted transplantation in children. General study points: About two months after transplant, alpha-beta T cells reportedly came from several hundred expanded graft clones.

Regarding this clonotype: Antigen unknown.

Deletions cut 1 base from V and 8 bases from J, with 8 bases between. CDR3 length: 13 amino acids. Unique molecular identifiers were incorporated during preparation of the TCRbeta library. Using its own MiXCR run on the PCR reads, TCRdb lists one record per CDR3 protein. The sample has 400,000 to 450,000 distinct CDR3 sequences, approximately 42% seen once. The sequencing here drew on PBMCs, taken before TCRalphabeta/CD19-depleted stem cell transplant. This clonotype was obtained from a girl aged 2-9 years with aplastic anemia, due to receive a stem cell transplant. The chain joins TRBV12-3 or TRBV12-4 to TRBJ1-4, with no clear D. The CDR3 protein is CASSLGHPEKLFF. Written as DNA, the CDR3 is TGTGCCAGCAGTTTAGGGCACCCCGAAAAACTGTTTTTT.